Below, one T cell receptor (beta chain) is given with its context. No cognate antigen has been identified for it. One base away there is no much larger clone; base qualities are not given. This sample is drawn from a study of T cell responses to AZD1222 COVID-19 vaccine (dated by TCRdb to about 2021). Background on the whole study: AZD1222 recipients whose second dose came at about 4 weeks and those whose second dose came at about 12 weeks were combined into one group, since spike-specific TCR depth and breadth did not differ between the two schedules. A total of 230 to 250 trial participants underwent TCR sequencing, of whom about 200 received two doses of AZD1222 and about 25 received two doses of the MenACWY control vaccine. Trial participants were enrolled into age subgroups of 18-55, 56-69 and 70-plus years, which contained roughly 150, 30 and 60 TCR-sequenced participants, respectively.

The sample's time point, from its label and the paper: baseline before first vaccination. Vaccinee samples were obtained from the UK trials COV001 and COV002, which included a single-blind randomized controlled phase 2/3 trial of AZD1222 (ChAdOx1 nCoV-19) in healthy adults. For TCRbeta chain sequencing, PBMC samples were collected from trial participants at day 0 and at day 28 after the second dose. General study outcomes and caveats: The 56-69-year group was small, and its depth increase did not reach significance, likely because of low power. Participants were mostly white British and included more females than males, and it was suggested by the authors that clonal diversity may have been underestimated. Reportedly, close to half of the unique spike-specific TCRs recognized epitopes lying outside the regions that are mutated in the B.1.351 and B.1.1.7 variants. CD4 TCRs associated with the vaccine covered the entire spike protein, and the dominant responses were in regions 160-218 and 743-854. No day 14 peak-response samples were available, so repertoires were characterized only after the peak T cell response. Conclusions about previously exposed vaccinees were limited because only six AZD1222 recipients were SARS-CoV-2 seropositive at baseline. Spike-specific TCR breadth and depth rose significantly after two AZD1222 doses compared with day 0 and with MenACWY recipients.

The CDR3 regions of human TCRbeta chains were analyzed by immunosequencing. The study's own analysis went as follows. TCRs in the repertoires were matched against a reference library of SARS-CoV-2-specific TCRs that had been generated with the MIRA antigen-specificity platform. Breadth was defined as the fraction of unique TCRs that were SARS-CoV-2-associated, and depth was defined as the fraction of total T cells that were SARS-CoV-2-associated. Using the MIRA data, each spike-specific TCR was assigned both to the spike region to which the TCR was reactive and to a CD4 or CD8 class. Log10-transformed breadth and depth values were compared by one-way ANOVA with Sidak's multiple comparisons tests. This immuneACCESS table, as held by TCRdb, lists in-frame sequences with V and J called but not all clones. Of the missing ones, under half trace to an unresolved V gene in checked studies; the others have no known cause. V, J and clone size are taken as reported in that table, and D and trimming were inferred from the DNA itself. Across this sample there are some 180,000 clones, with almost 95% seen only once. Of the sample, 1% to 1.5% falls within the top ten clones.

This specimen consisted of peripheral blood, obtained on day 0 of AZD1222 vaccination. The source of this sequence is an adult in good health.

The CDR3 in this case is CASSTRGGAYEQYF. The DNA sequence reads TGTGCCAGCAGCACGCGGGGCGGGGCTTACGAGCAGTACTTC. The chain is encoded by TRBV7-2 joined to TRBJ2-7; possibly the D gene is TRBD2, per 6 matching bases. Sequences SGHTA (CDR1) and FQGNSA (CDR2) are obtained from the germline V gene. V is clipped by 5 bases and J by 4 bases, and the sequence between their germline boundaries is 15 bases long. Counted from cysteine to phenylalanine, this CDR3 has 14 amino acids. Only the CDR3 DNA is retained, 42 bases long and in frame from the first base.